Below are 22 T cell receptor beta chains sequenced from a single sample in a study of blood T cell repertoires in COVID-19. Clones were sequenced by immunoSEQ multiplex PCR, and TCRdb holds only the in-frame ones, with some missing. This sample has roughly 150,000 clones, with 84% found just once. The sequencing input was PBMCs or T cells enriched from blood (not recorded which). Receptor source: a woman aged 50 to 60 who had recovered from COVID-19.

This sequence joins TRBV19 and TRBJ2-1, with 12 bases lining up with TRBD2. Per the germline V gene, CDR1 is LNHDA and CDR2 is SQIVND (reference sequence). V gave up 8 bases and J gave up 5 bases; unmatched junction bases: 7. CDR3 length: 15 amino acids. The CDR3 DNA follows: TGTGCCAGTGGATCTAGCGGGGGGGTAAACAATGAGCAGTTCTTC. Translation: CASGSSGGVNNEQFF.

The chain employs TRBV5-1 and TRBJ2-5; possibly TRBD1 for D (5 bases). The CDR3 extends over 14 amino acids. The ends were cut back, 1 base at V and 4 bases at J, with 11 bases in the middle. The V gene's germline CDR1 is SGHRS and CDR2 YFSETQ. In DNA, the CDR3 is TGCGCCAGCAGCTTGAGCCAGGGATCAGAGACCCAGTACTTC. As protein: CASSLSQGSETQYF. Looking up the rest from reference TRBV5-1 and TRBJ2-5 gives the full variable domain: KAGVTQTPRYLIKTRGQQVTLSCSPISGHRSVSWYQQTPGQGLQFLFEYFSETQRNKGNFPGRFSGRQFSNSRSEMNVSTLELGDSALYLCASSLSQGSETQYFGPGTRLLVL.

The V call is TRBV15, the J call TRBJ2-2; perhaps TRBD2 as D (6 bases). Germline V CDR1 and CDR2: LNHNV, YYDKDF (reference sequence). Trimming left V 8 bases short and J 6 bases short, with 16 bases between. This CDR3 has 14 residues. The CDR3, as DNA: TGTGCCACCCGGGGGTTGGAGGCCCCCGGGGAGCTGTTTTTT. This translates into CATRGLEAPGELFF.

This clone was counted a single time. DNA of the CDR3: TGTGCCAGCAGCCACCTGACAGGGTGTTACGAGCAGTACTTC. It is translated as CASSHLTGCYEQYF. This chain joins TRBV3-1 (or the pseudogene TRBV3-2) and TRBJ2-7; 7 bases are a match to TRBD1. J was trimmed by 4 bases and V by 3 bases; bases with no gene match: 6. CDR3 length: 14 amino acids. Germline-derived CDR1 and CDR2 are LGHDT and YNNKEL (reference sequence).

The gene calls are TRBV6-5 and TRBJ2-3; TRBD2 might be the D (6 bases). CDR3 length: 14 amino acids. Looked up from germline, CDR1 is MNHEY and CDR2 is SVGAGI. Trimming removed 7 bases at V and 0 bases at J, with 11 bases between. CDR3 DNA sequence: TGTGCCAGCACGGCGGGGTCTAGCACAGATACGCAGTATTTT. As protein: CASTAGSSTDTQYF.

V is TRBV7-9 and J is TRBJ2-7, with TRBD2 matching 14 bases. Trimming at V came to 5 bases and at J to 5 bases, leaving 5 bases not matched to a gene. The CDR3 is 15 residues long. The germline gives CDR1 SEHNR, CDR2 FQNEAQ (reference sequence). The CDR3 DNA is TGTGCCAGCAGCCGTCGACTAGCGGGAGGGGACGAGCAGTACTTC. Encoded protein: CASSRRLAGGDEQYF. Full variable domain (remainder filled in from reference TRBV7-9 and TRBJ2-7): DTGVSQNPRHKITKRGQNVTFRCDPISEHNRLYWYRQTLGQGPEFLTYFQNEAQLEKSRLLSDRFSAERPKGSFSTLEIQRTEQGDSAMYLCASSRRLAGGDEQYFGPGTRLTVT.

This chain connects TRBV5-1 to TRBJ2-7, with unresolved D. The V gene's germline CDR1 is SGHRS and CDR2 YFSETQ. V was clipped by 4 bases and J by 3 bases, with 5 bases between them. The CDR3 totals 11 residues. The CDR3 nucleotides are TGCGCCAGCAGCGACTTCTACGAGCAGTACTTC. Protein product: CASSDFYEQYF.

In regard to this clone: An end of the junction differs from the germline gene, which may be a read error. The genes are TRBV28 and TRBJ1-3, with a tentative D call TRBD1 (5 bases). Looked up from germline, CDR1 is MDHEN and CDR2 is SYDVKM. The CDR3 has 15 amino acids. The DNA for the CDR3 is TGTGCCAACAGTCCCGCAGGGAATTCCGGAAACACCATATATTTT. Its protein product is CANSPAGNSGNTIYF.

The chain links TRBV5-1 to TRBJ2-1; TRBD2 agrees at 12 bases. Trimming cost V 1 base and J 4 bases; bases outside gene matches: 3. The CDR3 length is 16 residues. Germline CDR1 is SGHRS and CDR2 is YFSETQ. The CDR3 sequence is CASSLRTSGVYNEQFF. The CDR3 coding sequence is TGCGCCAGCAGCTTGCGGACTAGCGGGGTTTACAATGAGCAGTTCTTC.

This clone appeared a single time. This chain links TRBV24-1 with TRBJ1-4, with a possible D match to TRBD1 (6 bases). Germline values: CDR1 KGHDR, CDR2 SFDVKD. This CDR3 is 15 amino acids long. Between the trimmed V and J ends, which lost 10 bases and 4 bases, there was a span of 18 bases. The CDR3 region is CATTFYRAINEKLFF. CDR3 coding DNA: TGTGCCACTACGTTCTACAGGGCTATTAATGAAAAACTGTTTTTT.

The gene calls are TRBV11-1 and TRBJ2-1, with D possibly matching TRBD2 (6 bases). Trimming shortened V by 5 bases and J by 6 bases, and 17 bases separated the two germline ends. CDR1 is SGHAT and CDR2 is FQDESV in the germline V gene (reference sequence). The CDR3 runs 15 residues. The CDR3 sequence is CASSPSSEPSNEQFF. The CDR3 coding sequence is TGTGCCAGCAGCCCCTCTAGCGAACCATCCAATGAGCAGTTCTTC.

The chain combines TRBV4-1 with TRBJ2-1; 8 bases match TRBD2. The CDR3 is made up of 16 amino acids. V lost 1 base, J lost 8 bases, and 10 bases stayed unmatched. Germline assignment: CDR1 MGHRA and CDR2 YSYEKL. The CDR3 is CASSQVSSGGLDEQFF. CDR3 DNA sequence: TGCGCCAGCAGCCAAGTTTCATCGGGAGGGTTGGATGAGCAGTTCTTC.

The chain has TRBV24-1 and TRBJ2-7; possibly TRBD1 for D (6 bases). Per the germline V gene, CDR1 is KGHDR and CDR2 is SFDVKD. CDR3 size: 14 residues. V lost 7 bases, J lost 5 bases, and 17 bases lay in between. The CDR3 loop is CATSAGAGRDEQYF. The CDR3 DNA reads TGTGCCACCAGCGCAGGGGCTGGTCGCGACGAGCAGTACTTC.

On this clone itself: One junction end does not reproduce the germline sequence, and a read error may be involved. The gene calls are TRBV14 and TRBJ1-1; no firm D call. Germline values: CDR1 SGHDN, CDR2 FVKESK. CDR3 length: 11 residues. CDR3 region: CASSQVNHAVF. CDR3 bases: TGTGCCAGCAGCCAAGTAAACCACGCGGTATTT. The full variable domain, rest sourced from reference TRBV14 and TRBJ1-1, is EAGVTQFPSHSVIEKGQTVTLRCDPISGHDNLYWYRRVMGKEIKFLLHFVKESKQDESGMPNNRFLAERTGGTYSTLKVQPAELEDSGVYFCASSQVNHAVFGQGTRLTVV.

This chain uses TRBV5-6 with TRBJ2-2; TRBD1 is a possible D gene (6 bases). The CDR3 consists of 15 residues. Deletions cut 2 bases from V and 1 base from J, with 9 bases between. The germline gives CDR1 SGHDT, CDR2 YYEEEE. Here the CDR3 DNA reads TGTGCCAGCAGCTTCGGACAGCGGAACACCGGGGAGCTGTTTTTT. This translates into CASSFGQRNTGELFF.

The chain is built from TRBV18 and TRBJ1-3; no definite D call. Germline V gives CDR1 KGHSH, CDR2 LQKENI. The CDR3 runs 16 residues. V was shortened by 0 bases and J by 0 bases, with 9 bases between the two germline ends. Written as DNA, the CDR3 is TGTGCCAGCTCACCACCGCAGTTAAACTCTGGAAACACCATATATTTT. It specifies CASSPPQLNSGNTIYF.

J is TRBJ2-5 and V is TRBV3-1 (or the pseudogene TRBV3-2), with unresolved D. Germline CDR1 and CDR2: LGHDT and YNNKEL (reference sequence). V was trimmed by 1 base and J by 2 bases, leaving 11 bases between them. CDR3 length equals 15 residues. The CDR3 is CASSQALTSQETQYF. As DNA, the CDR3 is TGTGCCAGCAGCCAAGCCCTGACAAGTCAAGAGACCCAGTACTTC.

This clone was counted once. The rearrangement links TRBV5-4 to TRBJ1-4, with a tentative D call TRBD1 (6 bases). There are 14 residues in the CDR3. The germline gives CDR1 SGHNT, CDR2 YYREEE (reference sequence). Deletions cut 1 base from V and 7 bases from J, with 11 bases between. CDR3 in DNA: TGTGCCAGCAGCTTGCAGGGGCCGCTTGAAAAACTGTTTTTT. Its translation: CASSLQGPLEKLFF. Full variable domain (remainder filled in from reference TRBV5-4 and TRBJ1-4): ETGVTQSPTHLIKTRGQQVTLRCSSQSGHNTVSWYQQALGQGPQFIFQYYREEENGRGNFPPRFSGLQFPNYSSELNVNALELDDSALYLCASSLQGPLEKLFFGSGTQLSVL.

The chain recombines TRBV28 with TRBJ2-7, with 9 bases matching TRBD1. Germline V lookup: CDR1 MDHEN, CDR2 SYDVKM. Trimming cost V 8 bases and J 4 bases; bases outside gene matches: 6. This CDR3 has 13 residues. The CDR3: CASCGTGLYEQYF. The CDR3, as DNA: TGTGCCAGCTGCGGGACAGGGTTGTACGAGCAGTACTTC.

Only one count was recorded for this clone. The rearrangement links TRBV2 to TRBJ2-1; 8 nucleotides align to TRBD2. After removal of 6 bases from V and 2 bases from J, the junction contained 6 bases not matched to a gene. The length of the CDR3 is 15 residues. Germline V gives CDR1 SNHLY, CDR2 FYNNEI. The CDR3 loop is CASSYSGSTYNEQFF. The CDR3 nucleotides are TGTGCCAGCAGCTACAGCGGGAGCACCTACAATGAGCAGTTCTTC.

The CDR3 DNA reads as TGTGCCAGCTCACCAGCTGGACAGGGGATCGGGAATCAGCCCCAGCATTTT. Protein sequence: CASSPAGQGIGNQPQHF. V and J are TRBV18 and TRBJ1-5, with 9 bases aligning to TRBD1. Germline CDR1 and CDR2: KGHSH and LQKENI. This CDR3 comprises 17 residues. V was clipped by 2 bases and J by 4 bases; unmatched bases: 9.

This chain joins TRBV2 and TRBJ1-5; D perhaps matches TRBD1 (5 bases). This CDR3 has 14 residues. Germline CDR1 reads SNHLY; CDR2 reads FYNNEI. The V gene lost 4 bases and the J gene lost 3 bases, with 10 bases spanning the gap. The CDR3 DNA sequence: TGTGCCAGCAGTGTGGGCAGGGACAATCAGCCCCAGCATTTT. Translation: CASSVGRDNQPQHF. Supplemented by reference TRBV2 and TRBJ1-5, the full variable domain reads EPEVTQTPSHQVTQMGQEVILRCVPISNHLYFYWYRQILGQKVEFLVSFYNNEISEKSEIFDDQFSVERPDGSNFTLKIRSTKLEDSAMYFCASSVGRDNQPQHFGDGTRLSIL.